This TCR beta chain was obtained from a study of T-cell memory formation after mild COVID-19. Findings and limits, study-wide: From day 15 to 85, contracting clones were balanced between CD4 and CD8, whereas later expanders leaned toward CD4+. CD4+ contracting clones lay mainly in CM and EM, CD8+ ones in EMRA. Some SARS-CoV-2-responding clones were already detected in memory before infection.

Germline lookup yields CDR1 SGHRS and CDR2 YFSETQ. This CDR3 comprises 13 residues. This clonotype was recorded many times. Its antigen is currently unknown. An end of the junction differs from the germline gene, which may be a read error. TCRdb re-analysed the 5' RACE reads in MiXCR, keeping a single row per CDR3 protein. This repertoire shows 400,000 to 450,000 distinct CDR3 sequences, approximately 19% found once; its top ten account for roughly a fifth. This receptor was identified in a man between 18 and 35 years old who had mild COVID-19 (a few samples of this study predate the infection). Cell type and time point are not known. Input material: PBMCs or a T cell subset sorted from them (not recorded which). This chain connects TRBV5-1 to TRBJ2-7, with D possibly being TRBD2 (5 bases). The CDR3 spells CASSLASSYEQYF. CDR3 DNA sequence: TGTGCCAGCAGCTTAGCGAGCTCCTACGAGCAGTACTTC.